This record looks at one T cell receptor beta chain sequence and its context. Its antigen is as yet unknown. The CDR3 spans 14 residues. From germline, CDR1 is SGHAT and CDR2 FQNNGV. Between the trimmed V and J ends, which lost 3 bases and 9 bases, there was a span of 17 bases. This entry belongs to a study of graft-versus-host responses after intestinal transplantation. Study information: Once they had received anti-thymocyte globulin induction, all recipients took tacrolimus and steroids for approximately 3 years. Findings and caveats of the study: Clonal ratios of graft-versus-host to host-versus-graft in allografts were high for patients exhibiting graft-donor T cell macrochimerism. Researchers found GvH clones in recipient marrow, and some showed up first in ileum or blood. The highest levels of circulating GvH clones went along with early declines in HvG clones after transplant.

The repertoire was sequenced with immunoSEQ multiplex PCR; TCRdb's copy has only in-frame clones and lacks some. In the table there are over 55,000 clones, around 82% of which are singletons. The chain is built from TRBV11-2 and TRBJ1-2, with D possibly being TRBD1 (5 bases). Source: unstimulated CD4+ T cells sorted from spleen or lymph node cells, taken before transplant. The receptor comes from a human donor who was the organ donor for an intestinal transplant. CDR3: CASSFSRGSMSYTF. CDR3 nucleotides: TGTGCCAGCAGCTTCAGCCGGGGGTCTATGAGCTACACCTTC.